The present TCR beta chain was sequenced within a study of blood T cells in healthy people across ages. V lost 8 bases to trimming and J lost 3 bases, with 14 bases between them. Germline V gene sequence: CDR1 LGHDT, CDR2 YNNKEL (reference sequence). The CDR3 totals 14 residues. This clonotype has just a few counts. The antigen remains unidentified. Study results and caveats: Unknown donor CMV status possibly confounded expanded clonotype changes. With unsorted PBMCs, a conclusive comparison of naive versus antigen-experienced cells was not possible. It was the long-lived donors that had more naive CD4+ cells and higher diversity than aged donors.

Sample-barcoded 5' priming and a J-beta primer mix drove a second PCR of 7 to 11 cycles. Tags on each cDNA molecule came from a template-switch adaptor with 12 random nucleotides. MiXCR, applied by TCRdb to the 5' RACE reads, yields one record per CDR3 protein. The data contain more than 800,000 distinct CDR3 sequences, roughly 26% of them singletons. Sequencing was done on a sample of blood. V usage is TRBV3-1 and J usage is TRBJ2-1; D remains ambiguous. This TCR derives from an elderly woman in good health. The CDR3 sequence is CASSPTADYNEQFF. CDR3 bases: TGTGCCAGCTCCCCGACTGCCGACTACAATGAGCAGTTCTTC.